Below, 19 T cell receptor beta chains from the same sample are listed, as sequenced in a study of T cell responses to AZD1222 COVID-19 vaccine. Generated by immunoSEQ multiplex PCR, the TCRdb table keeps only in-frame clones and is missing some. There are about 150,000 clones in the sample; more than 80% occur only once, and 6.9% lies in the top ten. The sample was peripheral blood, taken on day 0 of AZD1222 vaccination. The receptor set was obtained from an adult in good health.

This clone was detected once. DNA of the CDR3: TGTGCCAGCATGCTCCTCGGCTTAGGGCAGAACACCGGGGAGCTGTTTTTT. Its protein product is CASMLLGLGQNTGELFF. The chain joins TRBV5-6 to TRBJ2-2; D gene unclear. Germline CDR1 and CDR2: SGHDT and YYEEEE. The V gene lost 6 bases and the J gene lost 1 base, with 19 bases spanning the gap. This CDR3 contains 17 residues.

This chain connects TRBV7-9 to TRBJ2-1; the match to TRBD2 covers 8 bases. After removal of 4 bases from V and 6 bases from J, the junction contained 8 bases not matched to a gene. The CDR3 runs to 15 residues. Germline V lookup: CDR1 SEHNR, CDR2 FQNEAQ (reference sequence). The CDR3 is CASSSSGGAINEQFF. In DNA, the CDR3 is TGTGCCAGCAGCTCGAGCGGGGGCGCCATCAATGAGCAGTTCTTC.

The chain couples TRBV5-4 to TRBJ2-1; a possible D gene is TRBD1 (6 bases). The germline V and J ends were trimmed by 7 bases and 8 bases, with 22 bases remaining between them. The CDR3 covers 15 residues. Germline CDR1 reads SGHNT; CDR2 reads YYREEE (reference sequence). CDR3 loop: CASDKIGTGSDEQFF. CDR3 nucleotides: TGTGCCAGCGACAAAATTGGTACAGGGAGCGATGAGCAGTTCTTC.

This chain links TRBV6-5 with TRBJ2-2; D gene unclear. Trimming took off 6 bases at V and 5 bases at J, with 16 bases between the two ends. Germline V gene data show CDR1 as MNHEY and CDR2 as SVGAGI. CDR3 length: 15 amino acids. CDR3 residues: CASSPPSGRTGELFF. The DNA of the CDR3 is TGTGCCAGCAGCCCCCCTTCTGGGCGAACCGGGGAGCTGTTTTTT.

Written as DNA, the CDR3 is TGTGCCAGCAGTGAAGACAGCTCTGGAAACACCATATATTTT. The encoded protein is CASSEDSSGNTIYF. The chain has TRBV6-1 and TRBJ1-3, with unresolved D. Per the germline V gene, CDR1 is MNHNS and CDR2 is SASEGT. The germline V and J ends were trimmed by 1 base and 0 bases, with 4 bases remaining between them. The CDR3 loop spans 14 amino acids.

The genes are TRBV19 and TRBJ2-1, with no clear D. Trimming pared 3 bases from V and 1 base from J, leaving 13 bases between. CDR1 is LNHDA and CDR2 is SQIVND in the germline V gene (reference sequence). The CDR3 totals 16 residues. Here the CDR3 DNA reads TGTGCCAGTAGTATCGTACCAACCTTTTCCTACAATGAGCAGTTCTTC. Protein sequence: CASSIVPTFSYNEQFF.

This chain links TRBV6-5 with TRBJ1-2, with a weak D call TRBD1 (5 bases). In germline, CDR1 is MNHEY, CDR2 SVGAGI. The CDR3 extends over 14 amino acids. V lost 10 bases, J lost 4 bases, and 19 bases lay in between. The CDR3 nucleotides are TGTGCCATCCACCTTAGGGCAGGGACCTATGGCTACACCTTC. Protein product: CAIHLRAGTYGYTF.

This clone was picked up one time. The rearrangement joins TRBV19 to TRBJ2-3, with D maybe TRBD2 (6 bases). The germline V gene encodes CDR1 LNHDA and CDR2 SQIVND (reference sequence). CDR3 size: 17 residues. Trimming took off 3 bases at V and 4 bases at J, with 20 bases between the two ends. CDR3 protein: CASSISHNLGRSDTQYF. CDR3 DNA sequence: TGTGCCAGTAGTATCTCCCACAATCTTGGGAGGTCAGATACGCAGTATTTT. Filled out from reference TRBV19 and TRBJ2-3, the complete variable domain reads DGGITQSPKYLFRKEGQNVTLSCEQNLNHDAMYWYRQDPGQGLRLIYYSQIVNDFQKGDIAEGYSVSREKKESFPLTVTSAQKNPTAFYLCASSISHNLGRSDTQYFGPGTRLTVL.

The table lists this clone with a count of one. This chain uses TRBV4-2 with TRBJ2-4; TRBD1 agrees at 7 bases. Losses at the gene ends were 0 bases for V and 6 bases for J; bases not matched to a gene: 17. CDR1 and CDR2 (germline): LGHNA, YNFKEQ. CDR3 length: 19 residues. The CDR3 bases are TGTGCCAGCAGCCAAGATTCAAAGGGGAGACAGGGTCCAAGAAACATTCAGTACTTC. Its translation: CASSQDSKGRQGPRNIQYF.

The chain joins TRBV2 to TRBJ2-1; D gene uncertain. Trimming stripped 9 bases from V and 5 bases from J, with 14 bases between. This CDR3 is 13 amino acids long. Germline CDR1 reads SNHLY; CDR2 reads FYNNEI. CDR3 nucleotide sequence: TGTGCCAGTCTACCCCTGAACAACAATGAGCAGTTCTTC. Translating it yields CASLPLNNNEQFF.

The V call is TRBV6-5, the J call TRBJ1-1; D is possibly TRBD1 (5 bases). Trimming pared 0 bases from V and 2 bases from J, leaving 13 bases between. CDR3 length: 16 residues. Germline values: CDR1 MNHEY, CDR2 SVGAGI. The CDR3 region is CASSYSSGTANTEAFF. CDR3 DNA: TGTGCCAGCAGTTACTCCTCCGGGACGGCCAACACTGAAGCTTTCTTT.

The chain combines TRBV5-4 with TRBJ2-5; 9 bases match TRBD2. This CDR3 contains 15 residues. Per the germline V gene, CDR1 is SGHNT and CDR2 is YYREEE (reference sequence). V lost 1 base and J lost 5; bases outside the gene matches: 6. The CDR3 region is CASSLWASGDETQYF. The CDR3, as DNA: TGTGCCAGCAGCTTGTGGGCTAGCGGGGACGAGACCCAGTACTTC.

The rearrangement joins TRBV14 to TRBJ2-5; TRBD2 might be the D (5 bases). The CDR3 extends over 13 amino acids. Germline V gene data show CDR1 as SGHDN and CDR2 as FVKESK. Trimming stripped 8 bases from V and 4 bases from J, with 14 bases between. The CDR3 DNA is TGTGCCAGCTCCCGGACTTGGGGAGAGACCCAGTACTTC. Translation: CASSRTWGETQYF.

V and J are TRBV5-4 and TRBJ2-5; D remains unclear. This CDR3 comprises 14 residues. Trimming removed 0 bases at V and 3 bases at J, with 9 bases between. CDR1 SGHNT and CDR2 YYREEE come from the germline V gene (reference sequence). In DNA form, the CDR3 reads TGTGCCAGCAGCTTGGCGCAGACGGAAGAGACCCAGTACTTC. Its protein product is CASSLAQTEETQYF.

The sample holds one count of this clone. V gene TRBV5-6 combines with J gene TRBJ1-2, with a tentative D call TRBD1 (6 bases). The germline gives CDR1 SGHDT, CDR2 YYEEEE. There are 14 residues in the CDR3. V was pared by 4 bases and J by 4 bases, with 14 bases between. Written as DNA, the CDR3 is TGTGCCAGCAGCGCACAGGGCGTGGGCTATGGCTACACCTTC. Translating it yields CASSAQGVGYGYTF.

Here the CDR3 DNA reads TGTGCCAGCAGCGTAGGCTTTCGATTGAACACCGGGGAGCTGTTTTTT. This codes for CASSVGFRLNTGELFF. The V and J genes are TRBV9 and TRBJ2-2; D is unresolved. V shed 0 bases and J shed 1 base, with 10 bases lying between them. The CDR3 consists of 16 residues. Germline assignment: CDR1 SGDLS and CDR2 YYNGEE.

This sequence joins TRBV24-1 and TRBJ2-1; 7 positions agree with TRBD2. Germline V gene data show CDR1 as KGHDR and CDR2 as SFDVKD. With 5 bases clipped from V and 6 bases from J, the junction kept 3 bases outside the gene matches. The CDR3 runs 13 residues. The CDR3 protein is CATSVGGGNEQFF. Written as DNA, the CDR3 is TGTGCCACCAGTGTTGGGGGGGGCAATGAGCAGTTCTTC.

The CDR3 DNA sequence: TGTGCCACCAGTGGGAAAAACAATGAGCAGTTCTTC. Its protein product is CATSGKNNEQFF. The chain is built from TRBV24-1 and TRBJ2-1; D is ambiguous. Germline V gene data show CDR1 as KGHDR and CDR2 as SFDVKD. This CDR3 is built from 12 residues. Trimming left V 5 bases short and J 5 bases short, with 6 bases between.

This clone was seen a single time. The genes are TRBV27 and TRBJ1-5; perhaps TRBD1 as D (5 bases). The V end was cut by 3 bases, the J end by 6 bases, with 12 bases between. The length of the CDR3 is 14 residues. Germline V gene lookup returns CDR1 MNHEY and CDR2 SMNVEV (reference sequence). CDR3 in DNA: TGTGCCAGCAGTTTCGGTGGGGGTGGTCAGCCCCAGCATTTT. This gives the protein CASSFGGGGQPQHF.